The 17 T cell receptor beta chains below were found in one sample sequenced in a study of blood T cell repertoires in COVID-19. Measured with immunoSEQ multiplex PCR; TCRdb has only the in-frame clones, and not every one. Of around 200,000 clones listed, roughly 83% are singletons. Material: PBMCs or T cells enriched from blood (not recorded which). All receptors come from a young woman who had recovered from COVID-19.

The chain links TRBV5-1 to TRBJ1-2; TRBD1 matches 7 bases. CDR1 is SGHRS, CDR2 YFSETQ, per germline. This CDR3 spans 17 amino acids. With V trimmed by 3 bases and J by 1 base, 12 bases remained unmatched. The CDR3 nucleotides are TGCGCCAGCAGCTGGGGGATCCGGGACAGTGTTAACTATGGCTACACCTTC. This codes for CASSWGIRDSVNYGYTF.

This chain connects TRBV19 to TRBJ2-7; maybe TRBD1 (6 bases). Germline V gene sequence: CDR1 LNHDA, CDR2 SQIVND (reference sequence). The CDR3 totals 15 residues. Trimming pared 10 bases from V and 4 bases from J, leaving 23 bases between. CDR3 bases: TGTGCCACCAGGATCCGGGACACCGGTTTTTACGAGCAGTACTTC. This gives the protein CATRIRDTGFYEQYF.

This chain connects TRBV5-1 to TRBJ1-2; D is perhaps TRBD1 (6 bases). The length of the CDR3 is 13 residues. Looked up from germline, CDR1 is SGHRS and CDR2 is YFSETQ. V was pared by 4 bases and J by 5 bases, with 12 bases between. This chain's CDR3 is CASSDRQAYGYTF. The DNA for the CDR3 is TGCGCCAGCAGCGATCGACAGGCTTATGGCTACACCTTC.

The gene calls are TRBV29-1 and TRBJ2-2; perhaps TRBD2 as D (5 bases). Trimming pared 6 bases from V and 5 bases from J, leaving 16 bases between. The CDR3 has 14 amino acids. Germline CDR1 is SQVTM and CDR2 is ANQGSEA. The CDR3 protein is CSVAGPVGTGELFF. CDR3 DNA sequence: TGCAGCGTGGCGGGCCCCGTGGGGACCGGGGAGCTGTTTTTT.

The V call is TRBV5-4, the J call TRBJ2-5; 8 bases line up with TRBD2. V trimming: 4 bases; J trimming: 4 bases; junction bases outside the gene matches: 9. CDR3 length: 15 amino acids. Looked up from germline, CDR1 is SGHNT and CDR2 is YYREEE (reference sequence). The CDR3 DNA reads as TGTGCCAGCAGCGCACAGACTAGCGCGGCAGAGACCCAGTACTTC. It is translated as CASSAQTSAAETQYF.

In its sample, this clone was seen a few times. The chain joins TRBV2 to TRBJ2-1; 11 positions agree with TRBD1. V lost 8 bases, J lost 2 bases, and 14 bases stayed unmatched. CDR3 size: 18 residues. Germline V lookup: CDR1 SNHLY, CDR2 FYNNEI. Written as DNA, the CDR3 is TGTGCCAGCCAAAGAGGACAGGGGGCTTCCCTCCCCTACAATGAGCAGTTCTTC. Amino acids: CASQRGQGASLPYNEQFF.

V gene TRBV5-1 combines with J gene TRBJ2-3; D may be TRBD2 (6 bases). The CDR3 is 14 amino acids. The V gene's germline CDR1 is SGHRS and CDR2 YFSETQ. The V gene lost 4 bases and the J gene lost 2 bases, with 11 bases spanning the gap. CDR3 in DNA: TGCGCCAGCAGCGATCGGGACTCCACAGATACGCAGTATTTT. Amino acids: CASSDRDSTDTQYF.

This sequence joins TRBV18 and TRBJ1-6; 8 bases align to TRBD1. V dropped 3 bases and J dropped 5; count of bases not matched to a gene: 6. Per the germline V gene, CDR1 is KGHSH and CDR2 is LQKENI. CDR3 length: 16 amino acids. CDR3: CASSPVQGVNNSPLHF. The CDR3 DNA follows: TGTGCCAGCTCACCCGTACAGGGGGTAAATAATTCACCCCTCCACTTT.

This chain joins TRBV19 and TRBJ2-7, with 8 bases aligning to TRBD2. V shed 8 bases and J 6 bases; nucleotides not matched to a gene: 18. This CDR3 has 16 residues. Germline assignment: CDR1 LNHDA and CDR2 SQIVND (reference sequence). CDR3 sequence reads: CASGRTGGPKAGEQYF. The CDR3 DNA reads TGTGCCAGTGGCCGGACGGGGGGGCCCAAAGCTGGCGAGCAGTACTTC.

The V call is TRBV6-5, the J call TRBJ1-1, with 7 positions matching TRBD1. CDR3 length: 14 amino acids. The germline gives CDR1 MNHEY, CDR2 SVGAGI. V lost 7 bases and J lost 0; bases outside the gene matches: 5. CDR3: CASNSGGLNTEAFF. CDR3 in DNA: TGTGCCAGCAATTCAGGGGGTCTGAACACTGAAGCTTTCTTT.

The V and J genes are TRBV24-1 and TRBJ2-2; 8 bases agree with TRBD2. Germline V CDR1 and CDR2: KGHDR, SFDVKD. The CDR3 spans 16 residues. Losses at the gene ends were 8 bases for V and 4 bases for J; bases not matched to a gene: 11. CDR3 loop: CATTPGSGRVTGELFF. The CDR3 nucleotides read TGTGCCACCACCCCGGGAAGCGGGAGAGTCACCGGGGAGCTGTTTTTT.

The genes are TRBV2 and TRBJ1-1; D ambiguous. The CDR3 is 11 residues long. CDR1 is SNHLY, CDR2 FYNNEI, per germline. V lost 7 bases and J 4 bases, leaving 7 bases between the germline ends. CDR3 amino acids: CASTRFTEAFF. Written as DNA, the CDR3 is TGTGCCAGCACCCGGTTCACTGAAGCTTTCTTT.

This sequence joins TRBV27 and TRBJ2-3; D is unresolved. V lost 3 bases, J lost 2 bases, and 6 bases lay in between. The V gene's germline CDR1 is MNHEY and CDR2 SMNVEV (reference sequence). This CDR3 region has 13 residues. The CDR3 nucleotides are TGTGCCAGCAGTTTCCAGGACACAGATACGCAGTATTTT. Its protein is CASSFQDTDTQYF.

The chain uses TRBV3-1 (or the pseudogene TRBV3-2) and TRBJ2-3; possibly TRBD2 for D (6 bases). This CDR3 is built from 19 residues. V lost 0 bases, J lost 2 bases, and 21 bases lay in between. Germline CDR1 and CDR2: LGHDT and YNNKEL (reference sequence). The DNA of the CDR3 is TGTGCCAGCAGCCAAGATAGGAGGGGAACTAGCCGAAACACAGATACGCAGTATTTT. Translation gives CASSQDRRGTSRNTDTQYF.

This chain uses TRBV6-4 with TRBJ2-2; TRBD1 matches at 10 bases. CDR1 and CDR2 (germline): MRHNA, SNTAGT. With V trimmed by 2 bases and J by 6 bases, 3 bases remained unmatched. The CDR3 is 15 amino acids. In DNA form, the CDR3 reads TGTGCCAGCAGTGACGCGGACAGGGGGTCCGGGGAGCTGTTTTTT. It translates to CASSDADRGSGELFF.

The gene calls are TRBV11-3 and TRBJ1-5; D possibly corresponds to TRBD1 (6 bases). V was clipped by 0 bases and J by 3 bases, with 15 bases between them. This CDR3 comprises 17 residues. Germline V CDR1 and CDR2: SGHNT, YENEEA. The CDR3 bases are TGTGCCAGCAGCTTAGATACAGGGATGAGTTCCAATCAGCCCCAGCATTTT. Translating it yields CASSLDTGMSSNQPQHF.

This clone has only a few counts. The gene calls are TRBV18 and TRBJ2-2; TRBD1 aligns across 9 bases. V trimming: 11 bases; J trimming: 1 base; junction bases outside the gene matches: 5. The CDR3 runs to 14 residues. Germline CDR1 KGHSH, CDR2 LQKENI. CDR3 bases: TGTGCCGGGAGGACAGGGGTGAACACCGGGGAGCTGTTTTTT. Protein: CAGRTGVNTGELFF.